This passage covers 14 T cell receptor beta chains from one sample sequenced in a study of blood T cell repertoires in COVID-19. TCRdb's table, derived via immunoSEQ multiplex PCR, lists solely in-frame clones and lacks some. The profile shows 200,000 to 300,000 clones, around 80% of them singletons. Sequenced: peripheral blood. Receptor source: a human donor in a cohort sampled during active COVID-19.

The J gene is TRBJ1-5, the V gene TRBV28; D gene ambiguous. Germline V gene sequence: CDR1 MDHEN, CDR2 SYDVKM. With 2 bases removed from V and 4 bases from J, the gap between germline ends came to 12 bases. The CDR3 is made up of 15 amino acids. In DNA form, the CDR3 reads TGTGCCAGCAGTTTAGGTCAAGCAATTAATCAGCCCCAGCATTTT. Translated, it gives CASSLGQAINQPQHF.

The chain employs TRBV24-1 and TRBJ2-2, with a weak D call TRBD1 (5 bases). The CDR3 runs 16 residues. V was trimmed by 0 bases and J by 4 bases, leaving 11 bases between them. CDR1 is KGHDR and CDR2 is SFDVKD in the germline V gene. In DNA form, the CDR3 reads TGTGCCACCAGTGATTTGCAGGGCGAGCGCACCGGGGAGCTGTTTTTT. Translated, it gives CATSDLQGERTGELFF.

The rearrangement joins TRBV6-1 to TRBJ2-2, with 11 bases lining up with TRBD1. The junction had 8 bases not matched to a gene; V was cut back by 4 bases and J by 4 bases. CDR1 is MNHNS, CDR2 SASEGT, per germline. The CDR3 loop spans 17 amino acids. CDR3 nucleotide sequence: TGTGCCAGCAGTGCGAGGACAGGGGGCCTTAGCACCGGGGAGCTGTTTTTT. This gives the protein CASSARTGGLSTGELFF.

This clone was observed a handful of times. This chain joins TRBV7-2 and TRBJ2-4; D perhaps matches TRBD2 (7 bases). V was clipped by 5 bases and J by 8 bases, with 16 bases between them. Germline assignment: CDR1 SGHTA and CDR2 FQGNSA. CDR3 size: 14 residues. The CDR3 sequence: CASSPRGGWDIQYF. The CDR3 bases are TGTGCCAGCAGCCCAAGGGGGGGATGGGACATTCAGTACTTC.

CDR3 sequence reads: CASSLMGTSGGGNTGELFF. The CDR3 region has the DNA TGCGCCAGCAGCTTGATGGGGACTAGCGGGGGTGGAAACACCGGGGAGCTGTTTTTT. This chain links TRBV5-1 with TRBJ2-2, with 14 bases matching TRBD2. This CDR3 comprises 19 residues. J lost 2 bases, V lost 1 base, and 7 bases had no gene match. Germline V gene lookup returns CDR1 SGHRS and CDR2 YFSETQ.

This chain links TRBV24-1 with TRBJ2-3, with TRBD1 as a possible D gene (5 bases). The CDR3 is 17 residues long. Germline CDR1 is KGHDR and CDR2 is SFDVKD. The germline V and J ends were trimmed by 4 bases and 5 bases, with 21 bases remaining between them. The CDR3 loop reads CATSDPDTLVEIDTQYF. The CDR3 coding sequence is TGTGCCACCAGTGACCCGGACACCCTTGTCGAAATAGATACGCAGTATTTT.

This chain uses TRBV5-1 with TRBJ2-1; weak D call: TRBD1 (6 bases). The CDR3 consists of 14 residues. V lost 4 bases and J lost 4, with 12 bases in between. Germline CDR1 is SGHRS and CDR2 is YFSETQ. The CDR3 reads CASSPGQEYNEQFF. The CDR3 DNA reads as TGCGCCAGCAGCCCGGGACAAGAGTACAATGAGCAGTTCTTC.

This clone was seen only a few times. This sequence joins TRBV2 and TRBJ1-6, with TRBD1 matching 9 bases. Germline V gene data show CDR1 as SNHLY and CDR2 as FYNNEI. This CDR3 is built from 14 residues. Germline trimming cut 4 bases from V and 6 bases from J; bases unmatched to any gene: 1. CDR3 DNA: TGTGCCAGCAGTGTGGGACAGGGTAATTCACCCCTCCACTTT. Residues: CASSVGQGNSPLHF.

The chain recombines TRBV27 with TRBJ2-1, with 10 positions matching TRBD2. Germline-derived CDR1 and CDR2 are MNHEY and SMNVEV (reference sequence). The CDR3 is 17 amino acids. V gave up 4 bases and J gave up 8 bases; unmatched junction bases: 14. The CDR3: CASSSITAGGGSDEQFF. DNA of the CDR3: TGTGCCAGCAGTTCGATAACAGCGGGAGGGGGTTCGGATGAGCAGTTCTTC.

This chain connects TRBV19 to TRBJ1-2; 9 bases are a match to TRBD1. The CDR3 extends over 15 amino acids. The junction had 11 bases not matched to a gene; V was cut back by 4 bases and J by 8 bases. Germline V gene data show CDR1 as LNHDA and CDR2 as SQIVND (reference sequence). The CDR3 reads CASSTPDRGGRGYTF. In DNA form, the CDR3 reads TGTGCCAGTAGTACCCCAGACAGGGGGGGTCGAGGCTACACCTTC.

The chain recombines TRBV15 with TRBJ1-6, with TRBD1 as a possible D gene (5 bases). The CDR3 runs 15 residues. V shed 1 base and J shed 7 bases, with 11 bases lying between them. Germline CDR1 reads LNHNV; CDR2 reads YYDKDF (reference sequence). For the CDR3, the DNA is TGTGCCACCAGCAGAGGCGCAGGGCCCAATTCACCCCTCCACTTT. Protein: CATSRGAGPNSPLHF.

J is TRBJ2-1 and V is TRBV6-4; D gene uncertain. In germline, CDR1 is MRHNA, CDR2 SNTAGT. The CDR3 is made up of 11 amino acids. The V end lost 5 bases, the J end lost 8 bases, and 7 bases lay between the germline ends. CDR3 in amino acids: CASSLGHEQFF. CDR3 coding DNA: TGTGCCAGCAGTCTGGGCCATGAGCAGTTCTTC.

The table lists this clone with a few counts. The chain recombines TRBV5-4 with TRBJ1-6; 7 nucleotides line up with TRBD1. CDR3 length: 17 amino acids. Trimming cost V 3 bases and J 6 bases; bases outside gene matches: 12. Germline V CDR1 and CDR2: SGHNT, YYREEE (reference sequence). CDR3 loop: CASSSSARGGPNSPLHF. The CDR3, as DNA: TGTGCCAGCAGCTCCTCCGCAAGAGGGGGCCCTAATTCACCCCTCCACTTT.

This clone is a singleton in its sample. The chain uses TRBV9 and TRBJ2-7, with D possibly being TRBD2 (7 bases). V shed 0 bases and J shed 4 bases, with 23 bases lying between them. The germline V gene encodes CDR1 SGDLS and CDR2 YYNGEE. The CDR3 length is 18 residues. The chain's CDR3 is CASSVGLSQAGAVYEQYF. The DNA of the CDR3 is TGTGCCAGCAGCGTAGGGCTGTCTCAGGCGGGGGCTGTTTACGAGCAGTACTTC.